A selection of T cell receptor beta chains follows, all from one sample in a study of shared clonotypes between healthy human individuals. Some clones are missing from TCRdb's copy, which holds only in-frame ones; the method was immunoSEQ multiplex PCR. The table has around 2,000,000 clones, about 94% seen once. Sequenced: naive CD8+ T cells sorted from blood. These receptors all come from a man in his late teens or twenties in good health. The conserved cysteine and the conserved F or W are not part of the CDR3 here. A D gene is named only where the DNA matches it firmly. Clone size is not always given. Where it is, it says once, few, many or a class for expanded clones.

d_call j_call v_call clone_size cdr3_aa
. TRBJ2-5 TRBV13 . ASSSRVTGQETQY
. TRBJ2-5 TRBV6-5 . ASSPLGETGETQY
TRBD1 TRBJ1-2 TRBV29-1 once SVDRWTGASPNYGYT
. TRBJ2-1 TRBV2 . ASSMRHSYNEQF
. TRBJ1-5 TRBV27 . ASSSGLVPSQPQH
. TRBJ1-2 TRBV5-5 . ASSLEGKDIIYGYT
TRBD1 TRBJ2-7 TRBV6-1 . ASSDWTGGYEQY
. TRBJ1-5 TRBV5-8 . ASSLDPQPGWPQH
. TRBJ1-2 TRBV19 . ASSTPFQGGYT
. TRBJ2-1 TRBV9 . ASSSNRATSNNEQF
. TRBJ1-5 TRBV21-1 . ASSKGGRGPQH
. TRBJ2-3 TRBV7-2 . ASSFFGSSTDTQY
. TRBJ1-6 TRBV5-5 few ASSLEVGTYNSPLH
. TRBJ2-1 TRBV27 . ASSLAGLDEQF
. TRBJ2-1 TRBV28 . ASSISALPLYNEQF
. TRBJ1-3 TRBV4-1 . ASSSQTSGNTIY
TRBD1 TRBJ2-7 TRBV6-5 once ASSYSGTGGEQY
TRBD2 TRBJ2-1 TRBV4-3 . ASSHSAGGPRNEQF
TRBD1 TRBJ2-5 TRBV5-4 . ASSPRTGETQY
. TRBJ1-1 TRBV29-1 . SVAGTPNTEAF
TRBD2 TRBJ2-5 TRBV7-9 once ASSGEREGETQY
. TRBJ1-6 TRBV7-8 . ASSLVGDPFYNSPLH
TRBD2 TRBJ2-3 TRBV2 . ASTLFGGGAADTQY
. TRBJ2-2 TRBV27 . ASSSRSEGELF
. TRBJ1-2 TRBV27 . ASRNLTGYIHGYT
. TRBJ2-7 TRBV10-1 . ASSDHRAGYPEQY
. TRBJ2-2 TRBV9 . ASSPGTNTGELF
. TRBJ2-1 TRBV9 . ASSVGGEYNEQF
TRBD1 TRBJ1-2 TRBV28 . ASSFPLQGYGYT
TRBD1 TRBJ2-1 TRBV27 . ASSWGTGLYNEQF
. TRBJ2-7 TRBV19 . ASSIRGIPSYEQY
. TRBJ2-1 TRBV18 . ASSPLEELAYNEQF
. TRBJ1-6 TRBV6-6 once ASSYGNSPLH
TRBD2 TRBJ2-1 TRBV6-1 . ASTPGTSGRNEQF
TRBD1 TRBJ2-1 TRBV19 . ASSIWTGNINEQF
TRBD1 TRBJ2-5 TRBV2 . ASSVTDRENETQY
TRBD1 TRBJ1-2 TRBV5-6 . ASCLQGAVGYT
. TRBJ2-7 TRBV18 . ASSPYTSYEQY
. TRBJ2-7 TRBV18 . ASSPGYGSSYEQY
. TRBJ2-3 TRBV18 once ASSPDAALSTDTQY
. TRBJ1-3 TRBV10-3 . AISESYSGNTIY
TRBD1 TRBJ1-2 TRBV13 . ASSSMTGANYGYT
. TRBJ1-1 TRBV6-5 . ASSYGDLGQSF
TRBD2 TRBJ2-7 TRBV9 . ASSPRGGYEQY
. TRBJ1-5 TRBV7-8 . ASSLGFIGGGGNQPQH
. TRBJ2-7 TRBV13 . ASSFADGSSYEQY
TRBD1 TRBJ2-1 TRBV7-7 . ASSPHQGDEQF
. TRBJ1-2 TRBV29-1 . SAHRRPYGYT
TRBD1 TRBJ2-7 TRBV27 . ASRSPGQGSYEQY
. TRBJ2-3 TRBV4-3 . ASSQEEWGTSTDTQY
. TRBJ2-7 TRBV13 . ASSWDRGEQY